This TCR beta chain comes out of a study of breast tumors, draining lymph nodes, adjacent tissues. Notes on the study in general: Tumor and nontumor repertoires were significantly more similar in luminal-like than in basal-like breast cancer. Data only fit, rather than demonstrated, lymph node origin of most tumor T cells. Most tumor T cells seemingly derive from lymph node, then expand in tumor. Tumor TCR diversity was below lymph nodes but above nontumor tissue.

This CDR3 has 14 residues. The germline CDR1 and CDR2 sequences are MNHEY and SVGAGI. The V end was cut by 4 bases, the J end by 7 bases, with 16 bases between. About this clonotype itself: Its cognate antigen is unknown.

TCRdb reprocessed the multiplex PCR reads with MiXCR, giving one entry per CDR3 protein. The sample holds some 170,000 distinct CDR3 sequences, approximately 33% seen once. Samples came from axillary lymph nodes draining the breast cancer. Sequenced sample: axillary lymph node tissue. The chain carries TRBV6-5 and TRBJ1-2, with D hard to call. The source of this sequence is a female donor with breast cancer. Some clones in this sample may be carry-over from other donors' samples. The CDR3 is CASSSPGHTCGYTF. The CDR3, as DNA: TGTGCCAGCAGTTCCCCCGGGCACACCTGTGGCTACACCTTC.